The source of this TCR beta chain is a study of cytomegalovirus exposure and HLA in healthy donors (dated by TCRdb to the late 2010s). Turning to the overall study: An earlier analysis of 587 of the donors reported about 260 Gb of sequence data and 90 million to 120 million unique TCR beta sequences obtained from about 179 million T cells. To predict cytomegalovirus infection status, the study brought together high-throughput TCR immunosequencing, statistical association of individual TCRs with disease status, and machine learning. An earlier analysis of nearly 600 of the donors applied high-throughput TCR beta sequencing to assess whether each TCR beta V gene segment acted as functional or pseudogenic. Around 320 gigabases of sequencing data and around 87 million unique TCR sequences were included in an early release covering over 600 HLA-typed donors. The study profiled the T cell repertoires of hundreds of subjects by immunosequencing and related them to cytomegalovirus serostatus. Every repertoire in the discovery cohort had been generated on one and the same sequencing platform. The number of donors typed differed by locus, with about 629-640 for A, B, C, DRB1 and DQB1, roughly 520 for DQA1, approximately 570 for DPA1, and 400 to 490 for DPB1. Because of strong linkage in the cohort, roughly five DR-DQ haplotypes were treated as single units for association and clustering. Among under 450 genotyped donors of the cohort, an average of approximately 240,000 unique TCR beta nucleotide sequences were sequenced per donor, about a sixth of them non-productive. Donor age, sex, ethnicity and CMV serostatus were compiled alongside the repertoire data. Class I and class II HLA loci were covered by the typing at four-digit resolution. In a later genetic analysis, genome-wide SNP genotypes for about 65% of the roughly 700 donors were used, and that subset was treated as a discovery cohort. Rather than using new phenotypic data, the later analysis identified candidate immune exposures from TCR beta sequences and from how often those sequences occurred across donors. The study aimed to test whether cataloging public T cell receptors could reveal signatures of past pathogen exposure. A later analysis re-analyzed previously published TCR beta repertoires from 666 donors and added high-resolution HLA genotyping to study TCR occurrence patterns. In addition to the first cohort of 666 subjects, a separate validation cohort of 130 or so different subjects was used. The genetic ancestry cluster associated with self-reported Caucasian donors included roughly 84% of the 398 genotyped donors. The investigation overall reported the following: A further reported finding was that TCR beta sequences accurately predicted the HLA-A and HLA-B alleles for most subjects in the first cohort. Strong co-occurrence of HLA alleles, especially DR and DQ, made assigning TCR associations to individual alleles difficult. The only immune exposure information available for the cohort was CMV serostatus. Because some donors lacked HLA typing at each locus, the association tests relied only on the typed subset. An association between a missense DCLRE1C variant and V-gene and J-gene trimming of TCR beta chains was found in a later genetic analysis and replicated in an independent cohort. According to a later analysis, most CMV-associated TCR beta chains appeared to be HLA-restricted, and the HLA associations seemed to be driven largely by CMV exposure. Broadly in line with IMGT annotations, most TCR beta V segments showed up in productive rearrangements about 90% or about 30% of the time in an earlier analysis of 587 of the donors. In vitro tests confirmed that a few of the cytomegalovirus-associated TCR beta chains recognize cytomegalovirus antigens. Fewer than 20 rarely observed V segments, including chromosome 9 orphons, were excluded from the earlier analysis of several hundred of the donors because counts were too low. Linkage disequilibrium might explain the correlated functional status among segregating V segments, but an unknown experimental factor could not be excluded. While some public TCRs were present in many individuals, most TCR sequences turned up only very rarely across donors. A later analysis reported that several top co-occurrence clusters appeared linked to parvovirus B19, influenza, CMV and Epstein-Barr virus. A group of highly shared sequence variants was considered likely to be a technical artifact of the sequencing pipeline. In a later analysis, HLA-associated TCR beta chains showed more clonal expansion and lower generation probabilities than non-associated chains that were equally common. A later genetic analysis reported fewer N-insertions in productive TCRs among donors in an Asian-associated ancestry cluster than the roughly 690-donor mean. The authors suggested that the approach could potentially be extended to other disease states and immunological phenotypes. Cytomegalovirus status was reported to be diagnosed by the classifier with high specificity and sensitivity in both the original and validation cohorts. In a later analysis, TCR association rates were found to vary across HLA loci, with the most associated TCRs seen for DRB1 alleles and the fewest for HLA-C alleles. In the study, 150 to 200 TCR beta chains were listed as associated with cytomegalovirus. Specific HLA alleles were associated with roughly 17,000 TCR beta sequences at a false discovery rate of 0.05 in a later analysis. The cohort was sequenced for TCR beta chains only, and without alpha or paired-chain data the features that could be detected were limited. Sequencing depth was assumed to be roughly uniform across donors in the presence/absence analyses, though that assumption may not hold.

This clone was observed a few times. The antigen it binds to is not known. The record has no base qualities; no much larger clone is one base away. The cohort was made up of 666 healthy bone marrow donors. All cohort members were sampled while nominally healthy, although unrecorded immune exposures were likely present. The donor tested CMV seropositive, placing the donor among the 250 to 300 seropositive members of the cohort. A peripheral blood sample was provided by each donor, and peripheral blood mononuclear cells were used for TCR beta sequencing. Genomic DNA extraction from the blood cell samples was performed with the Qiagen DNeasy Blood Extraction Kit. To prepare the library, the immunoSEQ multiplex PCR assay was applied. The multiplex PCR relied on a mix of 60 forward primers for TCR Vbeta segments and 13 reverse primers for TCR Jbeta segments. Amplification of the CDR3 region of rearranged TCR beta genes was performed with a multiplex PCR assay on genomic DNA. On the Illumina HiSeq System, the amplified TCR beta libraries were sequenced as 87-base-pair reads. The paper's data handling went like this. In a later analysis, 80 million or so unique TCR beta chains were counted across the roughly 670 repertoires, and about 9.9 million of these chains were shared by at least two donors. Raw reads were error-corrected and collapsed into unique sequences with a nearest-neighbor algorithm that merged closely related sequences to remove PCR and sequencing errors. CDR3 sequences were aligned to IMGT reference sequences to assign V, D and J gene segments. For a sequence to be retained, a match of at least six nucleotides was required to both a V gene segment and a J gene segment. A rearrangement counted as productive if the CDR3 had no stop codons and remained in frame with V and J, and every other rearrangement counted as non-productive. CDR3 was defined according to IMGT convention as the region running from the second conserved V-encoded cysteine to the conserved J-encoded phenylalanine. In an earlier analysis of 587 of the donors, sequences lacking an unambiguous match to a single V gene segment were excluded. In an earlier analysis of approximately 500 of the donors, a V segment was called functional when productive rearrangements were above 56.7%, and segregating when the standard deviation between donors exceeded 5%. To diagnose cytomegalovirus status from the catalog of TCR beta chain sequences, a statistical classification framework was built. V and J gene assignment, in a later analysis, came from comparing TCR nucleotide sequences with IMGT/GENE-DB human TR gene sequences. In a later analysis, CDR3 sequences and most-parsimonious VDJ recombination scenarios were assigned using the TCRdist pipeline. In a later analysis, every TCR beta chain was defined by the combination of its CDR3 amino acid sequence and its V-gene family, and reads without a unique V-gene family were dropped. In a later analysis, fewer than 650 highly shared, low-generation-probability nucleotide sequences were removed to address suspected cross-contamination and a sequencing artifact. In a later analysis, a clonal expansion index was calculated for each public chain from normalized within-repertoire ranks of inferred template counts. In a later analysis, generation probabilities were computed with a VDJ recombination model fitted to out-of-frame rearrangements, and the resulting probabilities were checked against IGoR. A later analysis scored TCR-TCR, TCR-HLA and TCR-CMV co-occurrence with hypergeometric tests, applying a repertoire-size bias correction to TCR pairs. To estimate false discovery rates, a later analysis permuted the HLA or CMV assignments 20 times. In a later analysis, co-occurring TCRs were grouped using DBSCAN, with TCRdist sequence similarity added in when clustering inside HLA-allele-positive subsets. Repertoires with fewer than 30,000 or more than 120,000 public chains were left out of co-occurrence clustering, as were several repertoires with anomalous nucleotide sharing. TCRdb provides this immuneACCESS table in a form limited to in-frame rearrangements. Some clones are lacking; in checked studies, under half of them reflect an unresolved V gene, and why the rest are absent is not known. V, J and clone size derive from that table, while D and trimming were established from the DNA sequence. Recorded for this sample are around 130,000 clones; less than 85% of them occurred a single time. In total, the top ten clones hold approximately 2% of the sample.

Material for sequencing was PBMCs. This clonotype originated in a woman between 40 and 55 years old in good health and CMV-seropositive.

The CDR3 reads CASSLGLAGSSEQYF. In nucleotides, the sequence is TGTGCCAGCAGCTTAGGACTAGCGGGATCCAGCGAGCAGTACTTC. This receptor chain uses TRBV11-3 and TRBJ2-7; TRBD2 fits 11 bases in the junction. The CDR3 contains 15 residues, cysteine and phenylalanine counted. The DNA shown is the 45-base CDR3, in frame from base 1. V and J are trimmed by 1 base and 6 bases, and the gene matches miss 5 bases of the junction. Looking up the germline V gene yields CDR1 SGHNT and CDR2 YENEEA.